One and the same sample provided the 27 T cell receptor beta chains below, sequenced in a study of T-cell reconstitution after alpha-beta-depleted transplantation in children. Unique molecular identifiers were incorporated when the TCRbeta library was constructed. TCRdb reanalysed the PCR reads using MiXCR and keeps one entry per CDR3 protein. The sample consists of about a million distinct CDR3 sequences, around 30% of them appearing once. Sequences were derived from PBMCs, mostly from graft donor cells, sampled 360 days after TCRalphabeta/CD19-depleted stem cell transplant. The receptor set was obtained from a boy less than two years old who had a stem cell transplant for SCID, so the T cells may come from the graft donor.

The sample holds a few counts of this clonotype. V gene TRBV4-3 combines with J gene TRBJ2-3, with 9 bases that match TRBD1. With 4 bases clipped from V and 2 bases from J, the junction kept 4 bases outside the gene matches. The CDR3 runs to 15 residues. The germline V gene encodes CDR1 LGHNA and CDR2 YSLEER. The CDR3 nucleotides are TGCGCCAGCAGCCCGGGACAGGGAACCACAGATACGCAGTATTTT. This encodes CASSPGQGTTDTQYF.

This clonotype was recorded a few times. This chain links TRBV5-1 with TRBJ2-3; D unresolved. CDR1 is SGHRS, CDR2 YFSETQ, per germline. The CDR3 extends over 16 amino acids. With 0 bases removed from V and 4 bases from J, the gap between germline ends came to 15 bases. CDR3 sequence reads: CASSLGGGATADTQYF. The CDR3 DNA sequence: TGCGCCAGCAGCTTGGGCGGCGGAGCCACAGCAGATACGCAGTATTTT.

The chain links TRBV7-9 to TRBJ2-3; D is possibly TRBD1 (5 bases). V was pared by 3 bases and J by 0 bases, with 10 bases between. The CDR3 runs 15 residues. Germline V gene data show CDR1 as SEHNR and CDR2 as FQNEAQ (reference sequence). CDR3 residues: CASSFDSSSTDTQYF. The CDR3 DNA reads TGTGCCAGCAGCTTCGACAGTTCTAGCACAGATACGCAGTATTTT.

The rearrangement links TRBV5-6 to TRBJ1-1; D not certain. The ends were cut back, 0 bases at V and 4 bases at J, with 13 bases in the middle. This CDR3 has 15 residues. From germline, CDR1 is SGHDT and CDR2 YYEEEE. CDR3 sequence (DNA): TGTGCCAGCAGCTTGGCCGTCGGCTTGGGCACTGAAGCTTTCTTT. Translating gives CASSLAVGLGTEAFF.

The CDR3 is CSAPGLISYNEQFF. CDR3 nucleotide sequence: TGCAGTGCACCGGGACTAATCTCCTACAATGAGCAGTTCTTC. This chain uses TRBV20-1 with TRBJ2-1, with 7 positions matching TRBD2. The ends lost 6 bases at V and 0 bases at J; junction bases unmatched: 5. The CDR3 covers 14 residues. Germline V lookup: CDR1 DFQATT, CDR2 SNEGSKA (reference sequence).

The genes are TRBV7-8 and TRBJ2-1, with 8 bases identical to TRBD2. The CDR3 spans 13 residues. From germline, CDR1 is SGHVS and CDR2 FQNEAQ. The ends lost 3 bases at V and 10 bases at J; junction bases unmatched: 5. CDR3 DNA sequence: TGTGCCAGCAGCTTTAGCGGGGCTTGGGAGCAGTTCTTC. It specifies CASSFSGAWEQFF.

J is TRBJ2-7 and V is TRBV12-3 or TRBV12-4, with D possibly matching TRBD2 (5 bases). The CDR3 totals 13 residues. Trimming left V 6 bases short and J 7 bases short, with 16 bases between. CDR3: CASRGGGTEEQYF. As DNA, the CDR3 is TGTGCCAGCAGGGGTGGAGGAACGGAGGAGCAGTACTTC.

The chain is built from TRBV6-1 and TRBJ1-1; D perhaps matches TRBD1 (6 bases). The V end lost 6 bases, the J end lost 2 bases, and 13 bases lay between the germline ends. This CDR3 region has 14 residues. From germline, CDR1 is MNHNS and CDR2 SASEGT. The CDR3 nucleotides are TGTGCCAGCAGCCGAGGGGGACAAAACACTGAAGCTTTCTTT. Translated: CASSRGGQNTEAFF.

The chain links TRBV20-1 to TRBJ2-3; D is perhaps TRBD1 (6 bases). Trimming removed 4 bases from V and 3 bases from J, with 11 bases in between. The germline gives CDR1 DFQATT, CDR2 SNEGSKA (reference sequence). This CDR3 spans 13 amino acids. In DNA, the CDR3 is TGCAGTGCTATGGGGGCCGGTACAGATACGCAGTATTTT. It translates to CSAMGAGTDTQYF.

This clonotype showed up just a few times. V is TRBV7-9 and J is TRBJ2-3; 14 bases are shared with TRBD2. The CDR3 loop spans 16 amino acids. The V gene's germline CDR1 is SEHNR and CDR2 FQNEAQ (reference sequence). The ends lost 5 bases at V and 5 bases at J; junction bases unmatched: 6. The CDR3 here is CASSEHGTSGGDTQYF. The CDR3, as DNA: TGTGCCAGCAGCGAACACGGGACTAGCGGGGGAGATACGCAGTATTTT.

CDR3 coding DNA: TGCGCCAGCAGCCCTCCGGGGACAGAGAGACAGCAGTTCTTC. Translation: CASSPPGTERQQFF. The chain uses TRBV5-1 and TRBJ2-1; TRBD1 matches at 7 bases. The CDR3 length is 14 residues. The germline V gene has CDR1 SGHRS and CDR2 YFSETQ. The junction had 12 bases not matched to a gene; V was cut back by 4 bases and J by 11 bases. The variable domain in full, with the rest retrieved from reference TRBV5-1 and TRBJ2-1, is KAGVTQTPRYLIKTRGQQVTLSCSPISGHRSVSWYQQTPGQGLQFLFEYFSETQRNKGNFPGRFSGRQFSNSRSEMNVSTLELGDSALYLCASSPPGTERQQFFGPGTRLTVL.

This chain connects TRBV10-3 to TRBJ2-1; D is possibly TRBD1 (6 bases). Germline CDR1 is ENHRY and CDR2 is SYGVKD. The CDR3 runs 15 residues. Trimming pared 5 bases from V and 1 base from J, leaving 12 bases between. The CDR3 loop is CAISSTGKSYNEQFF. The CDR3 bases are TGTGCCATCAGTTCCACAGGGAAATCCTACAATGAGCAGTTCTTC.

V and J are TRBV28 and TRBJ2-2; D is possibly TRBD1 (5 bases). The CDR3 contains 14 residues. Germline V lookup: CDR1 MDHEN, CDR2 SYDVKM. V dropped 6 bases and J dropped 7 bases, with 15 bases sitting between them. The chain's CDR3 is CASSNPWTLGELFF. CDR3 nucleotide sequence: TGTGCCAGCAGCAATCCTTGGACACTCGGGGAGCTGTTTTTT.

The chain is built from TRBV6-5 and TRBJ1-1, with D tentatively TRBD1 (6 bases). CDR1 is MNHEY and CDR2 is SVGAGI in the germline V gene. V lost 2 bases to trimming and J lost 2 bases, with 18 bases between them. The CDR3 length is 17 residues. CDR3 amino acids: CASSYRAQDRFNTEAFF. In nucleotides, the CDR3 is TGTGCCAGCAGTTACCGCGCTCAGGACAGATTTAACACTGAAGCTTTCTTT.

The chain combines TRBV20-1 with TRBJ2-3, with D possibly called TRBD1 or TRBD2 (6 bases each). This CDR3 has 16 amino acids. CDR1 and CDR2 from the germline V gene are DFQATT and SNEGSKA (reference sequence). V shed 2 bases and J shed 2 bases, with 17 bases lying between them. CDR3 nucleotides: TGCAGTGCTAGAAACGGATCCGGGGGCCACACAGATACGCAGTATTTT. Its translation: CSARNGSGGHTDTQYF.

This clonotype was counted at least ten times. This chain joins TRBV7-3 and TRBJ2-2; D gene uncertain. In germline, CDR1 is SGHTA, CDR2 FQGTGA. The CDR3 totals 14 residues. V was shortened by 0 bases and J by 6 bases, with 8 bases between the two germline ends. The CDR3 DNA reads TGTGCCAGCAGCTTAACGTTAAATGCCGGGGAGCTGTTTTTT. This encodes CASSLTLNAGELFF.

The J gene is TRBJ2-1, the V gene TRBV7-9; D perhaps matches TRBD2 (5 bases). The CDR3 covers 14 residues. Trimming shortened V by 4 bases and J by 5 bases, and 12 bases separated the two germline ends. Germline V gives CDR1 SEHNR, CDR2 FQNEAQ (reference sequence). CDR3 DNA sequence: TGTGCCAGCAGCTCCCTTTCCGGGGACAATGAGCAGTTCTTC. Its translation: CASSSLSGDNEQFF.

This clonotype was seen only a few times. The chain is built from TRBV12-3 or TRBV12-4 and TRBJ1-3, with a tentative D call TRBD1 (6 bases). This CDR3 contains 14 residues. Deletions cut 7 bases from V and 2 bases from J, with 12 bases between. Here the CDR3 reads CASIHRVAGNTIYF. In DNA form, the CDR3 reads TGTGCCAGCATCCACAGGGTGGCTGGAAACACCATATATTTT.

This clonotype was recorded only once. The chain recombines TRBV3-1 with TRBJ2-7; 7 bases fit TRBD1. The CDR3 loop spans 14 amino acids. After removal of 6 bases from V and 5 bases from J, the junction contained 10 bases not matched to a gene. The germline CDR1 and CDR2 sequences are LGHDT and YNNKEL (reference sequence). The CDR3 DNA follows: TGTGCCAGCAGTTCCATGACAGGGAAGAACGAGCAGTACTTC. Protein: CASSSMTGKNEQYF.

This clonotype was seen a few times. The V gene is TRBV29-1, the J gene TRBJ2-1, with D maybe TRBD1 (6 bases). Trimming cost V 0 bases and J 6 bases, with 15 bases left between them. CDR1 is SQVTM, CDR2 ANQGSEA, per germline. The CDR3 is made up of 15 amino acids. This CDR3 reads CSVEDDRKGLNEQFF. CDR3 bases: TGCAGCGTTGAAGACGACAGGAAGGGCCTCAATGAGCAGTTCTTC.

This clonotype has just a few counts. The chain couples TRBV5-1 to TRBJ1-1, with 7 bases matching TRBD1. Germline V gene sequence: CDR1 SGHRS, CDR2 YFSETQ. The length of the CDR3 is 12 residues. V lost 4 bases and J lost 7; bases outside the gene matches: 4. CDR3 sequence reads: CASSVQGHEAFF. DNA for the CDR3: TGCGCCAGCAGCGTACAGGGGCATGAAGCTTTCTTT.

Only a few counts were recorded for this clonotype. This sequence joins TRBV15 and TRBJ2-3, with D unresolved. CDR1 is LNHNV, CDR2 YYDKDF, per germline (reference sequence). The CDR3 totals 18 residues. Deletions cut 0 bases from V and 0 bases from J, with 16 bases between. In DNA form, the CDR3 reads TGTGCCACCAGCAGAGATGCGGACCAGACCCCTAGCACAGATACGCAGTATTTT. Protein sequence: CATSRDADQTPSTDTQYF.

The rearrangement links TRBV9 to TRBJ2-1, with TRBD2 as a possible D gene (7 bases). The V end was cut by 0 bases, the J end by 1 base, with 11 bases between. This CDR3 comprises 16 residues. Germline CDR1 is SGDLS and CDR2 is YYNGEE. CDR3 DNA: TGTGCCAGCAGCGTAGCCGGGGGGCAATCCTACAATGAGCAGTTCTTC. This gives the protein CASSVAGGQSYNEQFF. Combining the CDR3 with reference TRBV9 and TRBJ2-1 gives the whole variable domain DSGVTQTPKHLITATGQRVTLRCSPRSGDLSVYWYQQSLDQGLQFLIQYYNGEERAKGNILERFSAQQFPDLHSELNLSSLELGDSALYFCASSVAGGQSYNEQFFGPGTRLTVL.

This chain uses TRBV28 with TRBJ2-7, with D perhaps TRBD1 (6 bases). Germline CDR1 is MDHEN and CDR2 is SYDVKM. Trimming shortened V by 7 bases and J by 0 bases, and 22 bases separated the two germline ends. This CDR3 contains 17 residues. CDR3 residues: CASTARPSGESSYEQYF. CDR3 in DNA: TGTGCCAGCACTGCAAGGCCTTCAGGGGAGAGCTCCTACGAGCAGTACTTC.

This chain links TRBV5-1 with TRBJ2-5; possibly TRBD1 for D (6 bases). This CDR3 contains 14 residues. The V gene's germline CDR1 is SGHRS and CDR2 YFSETQ. V lost 2 bases to trimming and J lost 4 bases, with 12 bases between them. This CDR3 reads CASSFHRDRETQYF. CDR3 bases: TGCGCCAGCAGCTTTCACAGGGATCGAGAGACCCAGTACTTC. Filled out from reference TRBV5-1 and TRBJ2-5, the complete variable domain reads KAGVTQTPRYLIKTRGQQVTLSCSPISGHRSVSWYQQTPGQGLQFLFEYFSETQRNKGNFPGRFSGRQFSNSRSEMNVSTLELGDSALYLCASSFHRDRETQYFGPGTRLLVL.

The chain combines TRBV20-1 with TRBJ1-5; D is unresolved. Trimming stripped 0 bases from V and 4 bases from J, with 13 bases between. CDR3 length equals 15 residues. The germline gives CDR1 DFQATT, CDR2 SNEGSKA (reference sequence). The CDR3 loop reads CSARDLARLNQPQHF. The CDR3 DNA reads TGCAGTGCTAGAGATCTGGCTCGGCTAAATCAGCCCCAGCATTTT.

In DNA, the CDR3 is TGTGCCAGCAGCTTAGAGGTGGGGACAGCGAACACTGAAGCTTTCTTT. This encodes CASSLEVGTANTEAFF. This chain joins TRBV7-2 and TRBJ1-1; TRBD1 aligns across 7 bases. The CDR3 is made up of 16 amino acids. Losses at the gene ends were 1 base for V and 1 base for J; bases not matched to a gene: 6. From germline, CDR1 is SGHTA and CDR2 FQGNSA. Combining the CDR3 with reference TRBV7-2 and TRBJ1-1 gives the whole variable domain GAGVSQSPSNKVTEKGKDVELRCDPISGHTALYWYRQSLGQGLEFLIYFQGNSAPDKSGLPSDRFSAERTGGSVSTLTIQRTQQEDSAVYLCASSLEVGTANTEAFFGQGTRLTVV.